The T cell receptor (beta chain) under discussion was sequenced for a study of STAT5B mutations in CD4+ large granular lymphocyte leukemia. Findings and limits, study-wide: Without putative leukemic clones, patient CD4-sorted repertoires remained more clonal than healthy CD4+ repertoires. Higher CD4+ than CD8+ T-LGLL clonality might reflect small sample size. Top patient clones used TRBV06 genes more often: 8/27 versus 2/35 in controls.

The trim removed 5 bases at V and 6 bases at J, leaving 16 bases unmatched. Germline V gives CDR1 LNHNV, CDR2 YYDKDF (reference sequence). The length of the CDR3 is 17 residues. Authors' processing steps: Putative leukemic clones, approximately 61 in all, each exceeded 5% of the repertoire. Sequenced by immunoSEQ multiplex PCR; TCRdb stores in-frame clones only, minus some. The DNA was the basis for D and trimming; V, J and clone size are from that table. Here the sample spans a few thousand clones, approximately 77% being singletons. With respect to this clone: Antigen specificity is unknown.

This clonotype originated in a man between 60 and 75 years old with CD4+ T-cell large granular lymphocyte leukemia. This chain uses TRBV15 with TRBJ1-5; 7 nucleotides agree with TRBD1. Sequenced material: PBMCs. CDR3 nucleotide sequence: TGTGCCACCAGCGACACAAACTATAGACAGGGAAGTCAGCCCCAGCATTTT. It is translated as CATSDTNYRQGSQPQHF.